Listed below are T cell receptor beta chains from one sample, sequenced in a study of shared T cell receptors in the human thymus. Using immunoSEQ multiplex PCR, the repertoire was profiled, and TCRdb retains in-frame clones only, with some absent. The sample gives about 660,000 clones, roughly 88% of which show up once; approximately 0.011% is in the top ten. Another study also made use of these data, one on human thymus T cells.

Sample: thymocytes. These receptors came from a boy less than two years old with a congenital heart defect. Both conserved end residues are part of each CDR3. D genes are given only for firm matches. Where a row states a size, it is once, few, many or the class of an expanded clone; other rows omit it.

j_call: TRBJ1-1
d_call: TRBD1
clone_size: .
v_call: TRBV19
cdr3_nt: TGTGCCAGTAGTATTCCCCGGGACAGGGAGGGGAGAGCTTTCTTT
cdr3_aa: CASSIPRDREGRAFF

j_call: TRBJ2-7
d_call: TRBD1
clone_size: .
v_call: TRBV9
cdr3_nt: TGTGCCAGCAGCCCACGGACAGGCAAAAGCTCCTACGAGCAGTACTTC
cdr3_aa: CASSPRTGKSSYEQYF

j_call: TRBJ1-1
d_call: .
clone_size: .
v_call: TRBV6-5
cdr3_nt: TGTGCCAGCAGTTTGGACAGCGGCCGGAAAGCTTTCTTT
cdr3_aa: CASSLDSGRKAFF

j_call: TRBJ2-1
d_call: TRBD2
clone_size: once
v_call: TRBV7-9
cdr3_nt: TGTGCCAGCAGGGGGCGGCGGGAGCCTTCCTACAATGAGCAGTTCTTC
cdr3_aa: CASRGRREPSYNEQFF

j_call: TRBJ2-3
d_call: .
clone_size: .
v_call: TRBV5-1
cdr3_nt: TGCGCCAGCAGCTTGAGAGGCAGAGATACGCAGTATTTT
cdr3_aa: CASSLRGRDTQYF

j_call: TRBJ2-5
d_call: .
clone_size: .
v_call: TRBV30
cdr3_nt: TGTGCCTGGAGGAGGGATGAGGACCAAGAGACCCAGTACTTC
cdr3_aa: CAWRRDEDQETQYF

j_call: TRBJ2-1
d_call: TRBD2
clone_size: .
v_call: TRBV4-3
cdr3_nt: TGCGCCAGCAGCCAAGTATTAGTCCCGACTAGCGGACATTTCAATGAGCAGTTCTTC
cdr3_aa: CASSQVLVPTSGHFNEQFF

j_call: TRBJ2-7
d_call: .
clone_size: .
v_call: TRBV27
cdr3_nt: TGTGCCAGCAGTCCCGGTGGCGGGTACGAGCAGTACTTC
cdr3_aa: CASSPGGGYEQYF

j_call: TRBJ1-1
d_call: .
clone_size: few
v_call: TRBV19
cdr3_nt: TGTGCCAGTAGTAAACCAGGGACACCCCAAAACCGTGAAGCTTTCTTT
cdr3_aa: CASSKPGTPQNREAFF

j_call: TRBJ2-3
d_call: TRBD2
clone_size: .
v_call: TRBV9
cdr3_nt: TGTGCCAGCAGCGTGTGGGGGAGGGGCACAGATACGCAGTATTTT
cdr3_aa: CASSVWGRGTDTQYF

j_call: TRBJ2-7
d_call: TRBD2
clone_size: .
v_call: TRBV30
cdr3_nt: TGTGCCTGGACGGTGGGGGAGGGCTCCTACGAGCAGTACTTC
cdr3_aa: CAWTVGEGSYEQYF

j_call: TRBJ1-2
d_call: TRBD1
clone_size: .
v_call: TRBV27
cdr3_nt: TGTGCCAGCAGCTCGGGGGCCAGGGGGCTCTATGGCTACACCTTC
cdr3_aa: CASSSGARGLYGYTF

j_call: TRBJ2-1
d_call: TRBD2
clone_size: .
v_call: TRBV27
cdr3_nt: TGTGCCAGCAGTCCAGGACTAGGGGTTGAGCAGTTCTTC
cdr3_aa: CASSPGLGVEQFF

j_call: TRBJ2-7
d_call: TRBD1
clone_size: .
v_call: TRBV27
cdr3_nt: TGTGCCAGCAGCCCCCTGCCCCAGGGACAGAACTACGAGCAGTACTTC
cdr3_aa: CASSPLPQGQNYEQYF

j_call: TRBJ2-4
d_call: TRBD2
clone_size: once
v_call: TRBV11-3
cdr3_nt: TGTGCCAGCAGTCCCGGGCGGGGGTTAGCCAAAAACATTCAGTACTTC
cdr3_aa: CASSPGRGLAKNIQYF

j_call: TRBJ2-1
d_call: .
clone_size: .
v_call: TRBV4-2
cdr3_nt: TGTGCCAGCAGCCAAGATGACAGCAATGAGCAGTTCTTC
cdr3_aa: CASSQDDSNEQFF

j_call: TRBJ2-7
d_call: TRBD2
clone_size: .
v_call: TRBV6-5
cdr3_nt: TGTGCCAGCAGGAGGACTAGCGGGATCCCCACGCAGTACTTC
cdr3_aa: CASRRTSGIPTQYF

j_call: TRBJ2-2
d_call: TRBD2
clone_size: .
v_call: TRBV15
cdr3_nt: TGTGCCACCAGCAGAGCGTCTAGCGGGAGGGGAATCACCGGGGAGCTGTTTTTT
cdr3_aa: CATSRASSGRGITGELFF

j_call: TRBJ1-2
d_call: TRBD1
clone_size: once
v_call: TRBV2
cdr3_nt: TGTGCCAGCAGCAACAGGGGCTATGGCTACACCTTC
cdr3_aa: CASSNRGYGYTF

j_call: TRBJ2-3
d_call: .
clone_size: .
v_call: TRBV5-1
cdr3_nt: TGCGCCAGCAGCTTGGCGGGCAGGGTGGGCACAGATACGCAGTATTTT
cdr3_aa: CASSLAGRVGTDTQYF

j_call: TRBJ2-3
d_call: TRBD2
clone_size: .
v_call: TRBV4-3
cdr3_nt: TGCGCCAGCAGCCATGCCGGGCCCGGCGGGAGTGAGCTCACAGATACGCAGTATTTT
cdr3_aa: CASSHAGPGGSELTDTQYF

j_call: TRBJ1-5
d_call: TRBD1
clone_size: .
v_call: TRBV6-1
cdr3_nt: TGTGCCAGCAGTCCAGGGGGCGGACAGCCCCAGCATTTT
cdr3_aa: CASSPGGGQPQHF

j_call: TRBJ1-2
d_call: TRBD1
clone_size: .
v_call: TRBV6-1
cdr3_nt: TGTGCCAGCAGTCCTGACAGGGGCTATGGCTACACCTTC
cdr3_aa: CASSPDRGYGYTF

j_call: TRBJ2-4
d_call: .
clone_size: .
v_call: TRBV29-1
cdr3_nt: TGCAGCGTTGAAGAACAGGTGCTCAAAAACATTCAGTACTTC
cdr3_aa: CSVEEQVLKNIQYF

j_call: TRBJ2-1
d_call: TRBD2
clone_size: .
v_call: TRBV2
cdr3_nt: TGTGCCAGCAGTGAAGTCGAGGGACTAGCGAGGGGGCGCAATGAGCAGTTCTTC
cdr3_aa: CASSEVEGLARGRNEQFF

j_call: TRBJ2-1
d_call: TRBD2
clone_size: once
v_call: TRBV6-5
cdr3_nt: TGTGCCAGCAGTTACTCAGAGGGACTAGCGTACAATGAGCAGTTCTTC
cdr3_aa: CASSYSEGLAYNEQFF

j_call: TRBJ2-1
d_call: .
clone_size: .
v_call: TRBV6-1
cdr3_nt: TGTGCCAGCAGTACGGGGGGGACAGACAGCAATGAGCAGTTCTTC
cdr3_aa: CASSTGGTDSNEQFF

j_call: TRBJ1-1
d_call: TRBD1
clone_size: .
v_call: TRBV2
cdr3_nt: TGTGCCAGCAGGCTTCCAGGGGGCTGGAACACTGAAGCTTTCTTT
cdr3_aa: CASRLPGGWNTEAFF

j_call: TRBJ2-1
d_call: TRBD2
clone_size: .
v_call: TRBV15
cdr3_nt: TGTGCCACCAGCAGAGGTCGGACTAGTACAGCATCCTACAATGAGCAGTTCTTC
cdr3_aa: CATSRGRTSTASYNEQFF

j_call: TRBJ2-1
d_call: TRBD2
clone_size: .
v_call: TRBV7-2
cdr3_nt: TGTGCCAGCAGCTTAACTAGCGGGAGAGGGTCCTACAATGAGCAGTTCTTC
cdr3_aa: CASSLTSGRGSYNEQFF

j_call: TRBJ1-1
d_call: TRBD1
clone_size: .
v_call: TRBV19
cdr3_nt: TGTGCCAGTAGGACAGGGGGACTTGGGGACACTGAAGCTTTCTTT
cdr3_aa: CASRTGGLGDTEAFF

j_call: TRBJ2-1
d_call: .
clone_size: .
v_call: TRBV7-3
cdr3_nt: TGTGCCAGCAGCTTACTCAGGCGGGACAGAGAGAATGAGCAGTTCTTC
cdr3_aa: CASSLLRRDRENEQFF

j_call: TRBJ2-3
d_call: TRBD1
clone_size: .
v_call: TRBV5-1
cdr3_nt: TGCGCCAGCAGCCTCGGGACAGGGGACACAGATACGCAGTATTTT
cdr3_aa: CASSLGTGDTDTQYF

j_call: TRBJ2-7
d_call: .
clone_size: .
v_call: TRBV2
cdr3_nt: TGTGCCAGCAGGGCTACCTACACAGGGTTTGGGAACGAGCAGTACTTC
cdr3_aa: CASRATYTGFGNEQYF

j_call: TRBJ2-7
d_call: TRBD2
clone_size: .
v_call: TRBV4-2
cdr3_nt: TGTGCCAGCAGCCCAGGACTAGCGGGAGGGCCCTACGAGCAGTACTTC
cdr3_aa: CASSPGLAGGPYEQYF

j_call: TRBJ2-7
d_call: TRBD2
clone_size: .
v_call: TRBV7-9
cdr3_nt: TGTGCCAGCAGACCCGCGGGAGGGCTTTCCTACGAGCAGTACTTC
cdr3_aa: CASRPAGGLSYEQYF

j_call: TRBJ2-5
d_call: .
clone_size: few
v_call: TRBV12-5
cdr3_nt: TGTGCTAGTGGTTTGGTACGGGGCGGGACGGAGACCCAGTACTTC
cdr3_aa: CASGLVRGGTETQYF

j_call: TRBJ2-7
d_call: .
clone_size: .
v_call: TRBV11-3
cdr3_nt: TGTGCCAGCAGCCCGGAACCCCCGAGGGTAAAGGCCTACGAGCAGTACTTC
cdr3_aa: CASSPEPPRVKAYEQYF

j_call: TRBJ1-5
d_call: .
clone_size: .
v_call: TRBV7-2
cdr3_nt: TGTGCCAGCAGCTTAGCGGGGGGACGGTATAGCAATCAGCCCCAGCATTTT
cdr3_aa: CASSLAGGRYSNQPQHF

j_call: TRBJ1-2
d_call: .
clone_size: .
v_call: TRBV23-1
cdr3_nt: TGCGCCAGCAGTCAGCCTCAGGGGTCCTATGGCTACACCTTC
cdr3_aa: CASSQPQGSYGYTF

j_call: TRBJ2-1
d_call: TRBD2
clone_size: .
v_call: TRBV11-2
cdr3_nt: TGTGCCAGCAGCTTAGACTTGCGGGAGGGTGGGGACAATGAGCAGTTCTTC
cdr3_aa: CASSLDLREGGDNEQFF

j_call: TRBJ2-3
d_call: TRBD2
clone_size: .
v_call: TRBV18
cdr3_nt: TGTGCCAGCTCACCCGTGCGGGAGAGGCCAGATACGCAGTATTTT
cdr3_aa: CASSPVRERPDTQYF

j_call: TRBJ2-7
d_call: TRBD1
clone_size: few
v_call: TRBV4-1
cdr3_nt: TGCGCCAGCAGCCACAGGACAGGGGGCGAGCAGTACTTC
cdr3_aa: CASSHRTGGEQYF

j_call: TRBJ2-5
d_call: TRBD1
clone_size: .
v_call: TRBV29-1
cdr3_nt: TGCAGCGCTGACAGGGGGCGAGAGACCCAGTACTTC
cdr3_aa: CSADRGRETQYF

j_call: TRBJ1-2
d_call: TRBD1
clone_size: once
v_call: TRBV12-5
cdr3_nt: TGTGCTAGTGGTTTCCCCCGGGGACAGCATAACTATGGCTACACCTTC
cdr3_aa: CASGFPRGQHNYGYTF

j_call: TRBJ2-3
d_call: .
clone_size: .
v_call: TRBV30
cdr3_nt: TGTGCCTGGAGTCGGGGGAATACGCAGTATTTT
cdr3_aa: CAWSRGNTQYF

j_call: TRBJ1-1
d_call: TRBD1
clone_size: .
v_call: TRBV19
cdr3_nt: TGTGCCAGTTCTCCCCCGGGACAGAGGGGGAACACTGAAGCTTTCTTT
cdr3_aa: CASSPPGQRGNTEAFF

j_call: TRBJ1-2
d_call: .
clone_size: .
v_call: TRBV5-4
cdr3_nt: TGTGCCAGCAGCAGGGCGGGGACTAACTATGGCTACACCTTC
cdr3_aa: CASSRAGTNYGYTF

j_call: TRBJ2-3
d_call: .
clone_size: .
v_call: TRBV7-3
cdr3_nt: TGTGCCAGCGGCCTGCTTGGCACAGATACGCAGTATTTT
cdr3_aa: CASGLLGTDTQYF

j_call: TRBJ2-7
d_call: TRBD2
clone_size: .
v_call: TRBV5-1
cdr3_nt: TGCGCCAGCAGCTTGGCCCCCGGGACTAGCCTGAAGGTATACGAGCAGTACTTC
cdr3_aa: CASSLAPGTSLKVYEQYF

j_call: TRBJ1-2
d_call: TRBD1
clone_size: .
v_call: TRBV28
cdr3_nt: TGTGCCAGCAGGTTCAGGGGGTGGGACTATGGCTACACCTTC
cdr3_aa: CASRFRGWDYGYTF

j_call: TRBJ2-3
d_call: .
clone_size: .
v_call: TRBV29-1
cdr3_nt: TGCAGCGTTTCTCGTAAGGGCGGGACCACAGATACGCAGTATTTT
cdr3_aa: CSVSRKGGTTDTQYF

j_call: TRBJ2-4
d_call: TRBD1
clone_size: .
v_call: TRBV4-2
cdr3_nt: TGTGCCAGCAGCCTAGTGACAGGGGTCAAAAACATTCAGTACTTC
cdr3_aa: CASSLVTGVKNIQYF

j_call: TRBJ2-5
d_call: .
clone_size: few
v_call: TRBV29-1
cdr3_nt: TGCAGCGTTGTCCAGGCGGAGACCCAGTACTTC
cdr3_aa: CSVVQAETQYF

j_call: TRBJ2-7
d_call: TRBD1
clone_size: .
v_call: TRBV6-1
cdr3_nt: TGTGCCAGCAGTGAAGCCACGGACAGGGGGCCTCGGGAGCAGTACTTC
cdr3_aa: CASSEATDRGPREQYF

j_call: TRBJ2-3
d_call: .
clone_size: .
v_call: TRBV6-4
cdr3_nt: TGTGCCAGCAGTGACTTCCCCTCCACAGATACGCAGTATTTT
cdr3_aa: CASSDFPSTDTQYF

j_call: TRBJ2-2
d_call: TRBD2
clone_size: once
v_call: TRBV15
cdr3_nt: TGTGCCACCAGCAGTCCGGGACTAGCGGGAGCCGGGGAGCTGTTTTTT
cdr3_aa: CATSSPGLAGAGELFF

j_call: TRBJ1-2
d_call: .
clone_size: .
v_call: TRBV5-5
cdr3_nt: TGTGCCAGCAGCTTGGGGTGGCGACGGGGTGGCTACACCTTC
cdr3_aa: CASSLGWRRGGYTF